These 28 T cell receptor beta chains came from one sample sequenced in a study of cytomegalovirus exposure and HLA in healthy donors. Data came from immunoSEQ multiplex PCR; TCRdb stores just in-frame clones and leaves some out. The sample records 80,000 to 100,000 clones, 87% being singletons. Sequencing was carried out using PBMCs. These receptors were collected from a woman aged 25 to 39 in good health and CMV-seronegative.

The rearrangement uses TRBV28 and TRBJ1-5; D uncertain. The CDR3 extends over 15 amino acids. The V end lost 2 bases, the J end lost 2 bases, and 10 bases lay between the germline ends. Germline values: CDR1 MDHEN, CDR2 SYDVKM. The DNA for the CDR3 is TGTGCCAGCAGTTTAGACGGGATGGGCAATCAGCCCCAGCATTTT. It codes for CASSLDGMGNQPQHF.

The chain joins TRBV18 to TRBJ2-7; maybe TRBD1 (5 bases). The CDR3 is 13 amino acids. The germline V gene encodes CDR1 KGHSH and CDR2 LQKENI. V lost 3 bases and J lost 1, with 7 bases in between. The CDR3 spells CASSPDSSYEQYF. The DNA for the CDR3 is TGTGCCAGCTCACCTGACAGTTCCTACGAGCAGTACTTC.

This chain's CDR3 is CASSLAGGTDTQYF. The DNA of the CDR3 is TGTGCCAGCAGCTTGGCGGGGGGCACAGATACGCAGTATTTT. The V and J genes are TRBV5-4 and TRBJ2-3; the D gene is possibly TRBD2 (6 bases). The ends were cut back, 0 bases at V and 1 base at J, with 6 bases in the middle. The CDR3 totals 14 residues. CDR1 is SGHNT, CDR2 YYREEE, per germline (reference sequence).

The chain combines TRBV5-4 with TRBJ2-7; 7 bases fit TRBD1. With V trimmed by 4 bases and J by 2 bases, 6 bases remained unmatched. CDR3 size: 14 residues. Per germline, CDR1 SGHNT and CDR2 YYREEE (reference sequence). Written as DNA, the CDR3 is TGTGCCAGCAGCCCCCGGGACAGCACCTACGAGCAGTACTTC. Its translation: CASSPRDSTYEQYF.

This chain links TRBV4-2 with TRBJ2-5; 11 bases are shared with TRBD2. The length of the CDR3 is 17 residues. V lost 3 bases to trimming and J lost 1 base; unmatched junction nucleotides: 7. Germline-derived CDR1 and CDR2 are LGHNA and YNFKEQ. As DNA, the CDR3 is TGTGCCAGCAGCCATGCTCCTGGGACTAGCGGCCAAGAGACCCAGTACTTC. Its protein is CASSHAPGTSGQETQYF.

V and J are TRBV19 and TRBJ1-5; TRBD1 agrees at 9 bases. Germline-derived CDR1 and CDR2 are LNHDA and SQIVND (reference sequence). Trimming took 8 bases from V and 0 from J; bases not matched to a gene: 5. This CDR3 region has 15 residues. The CDR3 DNA sequence: TGTGCCAGTCGGACAGGGGCCTATAGCAATCAGCCCCAGCATTTT. Translated, it gives CASRTGAYSNQPQHF. The full variable domain, its missing parts supplied by reference TRBV19 and TRBJ1-5, is DGGITQSPKYLFRKEGQNVTLSCEQNLNHDAMYWYRQDPGQGLRLIYYSQIVNDFQKGDIAEGYSVSREKKESFPLTVTSAQKNPTAFYLCASRTGAYSNQPQHFGDGTRLSIL.

The chain is built from TRBV5-6 and TRBJ1-2; D may be TRBD1 (6 bases). This CDR3 comprises 17 residues. Germline loops: CDR1 SGHDT, CDR2 YYEEEE. Trimming stripped 7 bases from V and 5 bases from J, with 27 bases between. CDR3 in DNA: TGTGCCAGCCACCCAGTCCGGATCGGGGGGCAGTCGTATGGCTACACCTTC. Translating gives CASHPVRIGGQSYGYTF.

The rearrangement links TRBV28 to TRBJ2-3; D not resolved. V lost 2 bases, J lost 2 bases, and 14 bases lay in between. Germline lookup yields CDR1 MDHEN and CDR2 SYDVKM. The CDR3 spans 16 residues. CDR3 sequence: CASSLRRGSYTDTQYF. The CDR3 DNA follows: TGTGCCAGCAGTTTACGCAGAGGATCCTACACAGATACGCAGTATTTT.

The chain links TRBV21-1 to TRBJ1-4. TRBV21-1 is marked as a pseudogene. The CDR3 runs 12 residues. The chain's CDR3 is CASSTTNEKLFF. CDR3 sequence (DNA): TGTGCCAGCAGTACAACTAATGAAAAACTGTTTTTT.

The V and J genes are TRBV4-1 and TRBJ2-7; D not resolved. V was trimmed by 0 bases and J by 5 bases, leaving 17 bases between them. Germline CDR1 reads MGHRA; CDR2 reads YSYEKL. CDR3 length equals 16 residues. The CDR3 loop reads CASSQDLQIVTHEQYF. The DNA for the CDR3 is TGCGCCAGCAGCCAAGATCTACAGATAGTGACCCACGAGCAGTACTTC.

The genes are TRBV6-6 and TRBJ2-7; tentatively, D is TRBD2 (6 bases). Germline CDR1 reads MNHNY; CDR2 reads SVGAGI (reference sequence). V lost 6 bases, J lost 7 bases, and 19 bases lay in between. This CDR3 is built from 14 residues. The CDR3, as DNA: TGTGCCAGCAGCCTCATGTCGGGGCGGGGAGAGCAGTACTTC. It yields the protein CASSLMSGRGEQYF.

J is TRBJ1-1 and V is TRBV19; D is possibly TRBD1 (6 bases). Germline V CDR1 and CDR2: LNHDA, SQIVND (reference sequence). The CDR3 runs to 15 residues. V lost 4 bases and J lost 4, with 16 bases in between. CDR3 DNA sequence: TGTGCCAGTAGTAATCCCATGCAGGGGAGCACTGAAGCTTTCTTT. Encoded protein: CASSNPMQGSTEAFF.

The chain couples TRBV18 to TRBJ1-1; 7 nucleotides agree with TRBD1. Trimming removed 4 bases from V and 4 bases from J; junction bases left unmatched: 6. This CDR3 region has 14 residues. CDR1 KGHSH and CDR2 LQKENI come from the germline V gene. CDR3 in DNA: TGTGCCAGCTCACTGGAACAGGGGACCACTGAAGCTTTCTTT. The encoded protein is CASSLEQGTTEAFF.

The J gene is TRBJ2-6, the V gene TRBV7-2, with 8 bases aligning to TRBD1. The V segment lost 6 bases and the J segment 0 bases; nucleotides outside the gene matches: 7. The CDR3 sequence is 17 residues long. Germline V gene data show CDR1 as SGHTA and CDR2 as FQGNSA. The chain's CDR3 is CASRLTGGHSGANVLTF. The CDR3 DNA reads as TGTGCCAGCAGGTTAACAGGGGGACACTCTGGGGCCAACGTCCTGACTTTC.

The J gene is TRBJ2-3, the V gene TRBV7-3; D uncertain. This CDR3 spans 12 amino acids. The germline V gene has CDR1 SGHTA and CDR2 FQGTGA. V lost 2 bases and J 6 bases, leaving 6 bases between the germline ends. The CDR3 sequence is CASSLPGDTQYF. The CDR3 DNA reads TGTGCCAGCAGCTTACCGGGTGATACGCAGTATTTT.

The V gene is TRBV7-2, the J gene TRBJ2-1; the D gene is possibly TRBD2 (5 bases). V lost 1 base and J 10 bases, leaving 14 bases between the germline ends. CDR1 is SGHTA and CDR2 is FQGNSA in the germline V gene. This CDR3 contains 14 residues. The chain's CDR3 is CASSLGGPDREQFF. As DNA, the CDR3 is TGTGCCAGCAGCTTAGGAGGGCCCGACCGAGAGCAGTTCTTC.

The chain couples TRBV27 to TRBJ2-7, with 7 nucleotides matching TRBD1. The CDR3 spans 16 residues. The germline V gene encodes CDR1 MNHEY and CDR2 SMNVEV (reference sequence). V lost 4 bases to trimming and J lost 0 bases; unmatched junction nucleotides: 9. Here the CDR3 DNA reads TGTGCCAGCAGTTCAGACAGGGTTGGGAGCTCCTACGAGCAGTACTTC. Translating gives CASSSDRVGSSYEQYF.

The chain is built from TRBV28 and TRBJ2-6, with D unclear. Germline V CDR1 and CDR2: MDHEN, SYDVKM. Trimming removed 3 bases at V and 3 bases at J, with 15 bases between. This CDR3 comprises 17 residues. CDR3 residues: CASSFSNFPGGANVLTF. As DNA, the CDR3 is TGTGCCAGCAGTTTTTCCAACTTTCCGGGTGGGGCCAACGTCCTGACTTTC.

CDR3 residues: CASSDNRRTGLGYTF. The CDR3 DNA reads TGTGCCAGCAGTGATAACCGCCGGACAGGGTTGGGCTACACCTTC. The chain employs TRBV25-1 and TRBJ1-2; TRBD1 aligns across 8 bases. The CDR3 covers 15 residues. Losses at the gene ends were 3 bases for V and 8 bases for J; bases not matched to a gene: 11. Germline V gene sequence: CDR1 MGHDK, CDR2 SYGVNS.

The rearrangement links TRBV5-4 to TRBJ2-7, with D possibly being TRBD1 (6 bases). The CDR3 is 14 residues long. Germline V gene lookup returns CDR1 SGHNT and CDR2 YYREEE (reference sequence). Trimming pared 5 bases from V and 0 bases from J, leaving 12 bases between. CDR3 amino acids: CASREGGHSYEQYF. In DNA, the CDR3 is TGTGCCAGCAGGGAAGGGGGACACTCCTACGAGCAGTACTTC.

This clone was seen a few times. The V and J genes are TRBV18 and TRBJ2-5; D gene uncertain. This CDR3 contains 13 residues. Germline CDR1 KGHSH, CDR2 LQKENI. V dropped 2 bases and J dropped 0 bases, with 4 bases sitting between them. CDR3 bases: TGTGCCAGCTCACCATCGGACCAAGAGACCCAGTACTTC. Translating gives CASSPSDQETQYF.

The V call is TRBV5-4, the J call TRBJ1-2; D possibly corresponds to TRBD1 (6 bases). The germline gives CDR1 SGHNT, CDR2 YYREEE (reference sequence). V was cut by 3 bases and J by 5 bases, with 17 bases left in between. This CDR3 has 15 residues. The CDR3 bases are TGTGCCAGCAGCTCGACGGACAGACAAGCTTATGGCTACACCTTC. Amino acids: CASSSTDRQAYGYTF.

The chain has TRBV15 and TRBJ2-4; 8 bases line up with TRBD2. This CDR3 has 15 residues. With V trimmed by 1 base and J by 8 bases, 7 bases remained unmatched. Germline V gives CDR1 LNHNV, CDR2 YYDKDF (reference sequence). Here the CDR3 DNA reads TGTGCCACCAGCAGAGCTCCGGCGGGAGGATACATTCAGTACTTC. Amino acid sequence: CATSRAPAGGYIQYF.

This clone has only one observation. The chain carries TRBV15 and TRBJ1-3, with 7 bases that match TRBD1. J was trimmed by 3 bases and V by 1 base; bases with no gene match: 9. The germline CDR1 and CDR2 sequences are LNHNV and YYDKDF (reference sequence). The CDR3 is 17 residues long. CDR3 amino acids: CATSRAPPGQHGNTIYF. The CDR3 region has the DNA TGTGCCACCAGCAGAGCCCCTCCGGGACAGCATGGAAACACCATATATTTT. Together with reference TRBV15 and TRBJ1-3, the CDR3 gives the full variable domain: DAMVIQNPRYQVTQFGKPVTLSCSQTLNHNVMYWYQQKSSQAPKLLFHYYDKDFNNEADTPDNFQSRRPNTSFCFLDIRSPGLGDTAMYLCATSRAPPGQHGNTIYFGEGSWLTVV.

This chain uses TRBV7-9 with TRBJ2-1, with 7 bases that match TRBD1. The germline gives CDR1 SEHNR, CDR2 FQNEAQ (reference sequence). CDR3 length equals 12 residues. V lost 4 bases, J lost 15 bases, and 9 bases stayed unmatched. The CDR3 here is CASSSNRDRVFF. CDR3 bases: TGTGCCAGCAGCTCCAACCGGGACAGAGTGTTCTTC.

V and J are TRBV6-1 and TRBJ1-2, with D possibly matching TRBD1 (6 bases). Per the germline V gene, CDR1 is MNHNS and CDR2 is SASEGT. CDR3 size: 14 residues. Trimming removed 5 bases at V and 5 bases at J, with 15 bases between. This CDR3 is CASSLGGGGYGYTF. CDR3 sequence (DNA): TGTGCCAGCAGTCTAGGGGGGGGTGGGTATGGCTACACCTTC.

This chain connects TRBV27 to TRBJ2-7, with TRBD2 matching 7 bases. The CDR3 spans 15 residues. Germline CDR1 MNHEY, CDR2 SMNVEV (reference sequence). V shed 6 bases and J 3 bases; nucleotides not matched to a gene: 11. The CDR3 sequence: CASRFLAGDYYEQYF. CDR3 sequence (DNA): TGTGCCAGCAGGTTTCTTGCGGGGGACTACTACGAGCAGTACTTC.

Here the CDR3 DNA reads TGTGCCACCAGCACTTGGACAGGGGGGAACGAGCAGTACTTC. Translation gives CATSTWTGGNEQYF. V usage is TRBV15 and J usage is TRBJ2-7, with 10 bases fitting TRBD1. The CDR3 covers 14 residues. Germline CDR1 reads LNHNV; CDR2 reads YYDKDF (reference sequence). V lost 4 bases and J lost 5; bases outside the gene matches: 5.